The rows below give T cell receptor beta chains drawn from one sample of a study of blood T cells in healthy people across ages. MiXCR, applied by TCRdb to the 5' RACE reads, yields one record per CDR3 protein. Among more than 650,000 distinct CDR3 sequences listed, about 55% were seen once. The material sequenced was blood. The source is a man aged 80 or over in good health. Each CDR3 is given with its conserved first and last residue. A D gene is named only where the DNA matches it firmly. Clone sizes are given selectively: once, few, many, or a class where the clone is expanded.

CDR3 protein: CASSYLGEGGYTF
CDR3 DNA: TGCGCCAGCAGTTATTTAGGGGAAGGAGGCTACACCTTC
V gene: TRBV6-6
clone size: .
D gene: .
J gene: TRBJ1-2

CDR3 protein: CASSVRQGPHEQFF
CDR3 DNA: TGTGCCAGCAGCGTCCGACAGGGTCCTCATGAGCAGTTCTTC
V gene: TRBV3-1
clone size: .
D gene: TRBD1
J gene: TRBJ2-1

CDR3 protein: CSARSGLAGPYNEQYF
CDR3 DNA: TGCAGTGCTAGAAGTGGACTAGCGGGACCCTACAATGAGCAGTACTTC
V gene: TRBV20-1
clone size: .
D gene: TRBD2
J gene: TRBJ2-5

CDR3 protein: CASSLGTGGRLGGYTF
CDR3 DNA: TGTGCCAGCAGCTTAGGAACAGGGGGCCGCCTAGGAGGCTACACCTTC
V gene: TRBV7-8
clone size: .
D gene: TRBD1
J gene: TRBJ1-2

CDR3 protein: CASSLVGGQAEAFF
CDR3 DNA: TGTGCCAGCAGTTTAGTGGGGGGGCAGGCTGAAGCTTTCTTT
V gene: TRBV12-3/TRBV12-4
clone size: few
D gene: .
J gene: TRBJ1-1

CDR3 protein: CASSLTQRYAYF
CDR3 DNA: TGTGCCAGCAGTTTGACACAGAGATACGCGTATTTT
V gene: TRBV28
clone size: .
D gene: .
J gene: TRBJ2-3

CDR3 protein: CSARDLVASGRAGTDTQYF
CDR3 DNA: TGCAGTGCTAGAGATTTAGTGGCTAGCGGGAGGGCCGGCACAGATACGCAGTATTTT
V gene: TRBV20-1
clone size: .
D gene: TRBD2
J gene: TRBJ2-3

CDR3 protein: CSARDPGDYEQYF
CDR3 DNA: TGCAGTGCTAGAGATCCGGGGGACTACGAGCAGTACTTC
V gene: TRBV20-1
clone size: .
D gene: .
J gene: TRBJ2-7

CDR3 protein: CAWRQGPGYGYTF
CDR3 DNA: TGTGCCTGGAGACAGGGCCCTGGCTATGGCTACACCTTC
V gene: TRBV30
clone size: .
D gene: .
J gene: TRBJ1-2

CDR3 protein: CSAVSISGRALNQFF
CDR3 DNA: TGCAGTGCAGTTAGTATTAGCGGGAGGGCTCTGAATCAGTTCTTC
V gene: TRBV20-1
clone size: few
D gene: TRBD2
J gene: TRBJ2-1

CDR3 protein: CASSPGAGATEAFF
CDR3 DNA: TGTGCCAGCAGCCCCGGGGCAGGGGCCACTGAAGCTTTCTTT
V gene: TRBV7-3
clone size: .
D gene: .
J gene: TRBJ1-1

CDR3 protein: CSARDLAGGSGYTF
CDR3 DNA: TGCAGTGCTAGAGACTTGGCAGGGGGCAGTGGCTACACCTTC
V gene: TRBV20-1
clone size: .
D gene: TRBD1
J gene: TRBJ1-2

CDR3 protein: CASSYGGEGAWNEQYF
CDR3 DNA: TGTGCCAGCAGTTACGGGGGGGAGGGGGCCTGGAATGAGCAGTACTTC
V gene: TRBV6-5
clone size: .
D gene: .
J gene: TRBJ2-5

CDR3 protein: CASSRDTGKKETQYF
CDR3 DNA: TGCGCCAGCAGCAGGGACACGGGGAAAAAAGAGACCCAGTACTTC
V gene: TRBV5-1
clone size: once
D gene: .
J gene: TRBJ2-5

CDR3 protein: CASVLLGQGIIEQYF
CDR3 DNA: TGTGCCAGCGTCTTGCTCGGACAGGGGATTATCGAGCAGTACTTC
V gene: TRBV2
clone size: .
D gene: TRBD1
J gene: TRBJ2-7

CDR3 protein: CASSLEVYYEQYF
CDR3 DNA: TGCGCCAGCAGCTTGGAGGTCTACTACGAGCAGTACTTC
V gene: TRBV5-1
clone size: .
D gene: .
J gene: TRBJ2-7

CDR3 protein: CTVGGEGETQYF
CDR3 DNA: TGTACCGTCGGGGGAGAGGGAGAGACCCAGTACTTC
V gene: TRBV20-1
clone size: .
D gene: .
J gene: TRBJ2-5

CDR3 protein: CATSPDRASYNKQFF
CDR3 DNA: TGTGCCACCAGCCCGGACAGGGCCAGCTACAATAAGCAGTTCTTC
V gene: TRBV15
clone size: .
D gene: TRBD1
J gene: TRBJ2-1

CDR3 protein: CASSLDFGLAEETQYF
CDR3 DNA: TGTGCCAGCAGCTTAGATTTCGGGCTAGCGGAAGAGACCCAGTACTTC
V gene: TRBV7-2
clone size: .
D gene: TRBD2
J gene: TRBJ2-5

CDR3 protein: CASSPGTANSPLHF
CDR3 DNA: TGCGCCAGCAGCCCGGGGACAGCTAATTCACCCCTCCACTTT
V gene: TRBV4-1
clone size: few
D gene: TRBD1
J gene: TRBJ1-6

CDR3 protein: CASSVGESGTQYF
CDR3 DNA: TGTGCCAGCAGCGTAGGGGAGAGTGGTACGCAGTATTTT
V gene: TRBV9
clone size: .
D gene: .
J gene: TRBJ2-3

CDR3 protein: CSAGGGGNQPQHF
CDR3 DNA: TGCAGTGCCGGGGGGGGTGGCAATCAGCCCCAGCATTTT
V gene: TRBV20-1
clone size: .
D gene: .
J gene: TRBJ1-5

CDR3 protein: CASSLTGGKETQYF
CDR3 DNA: TGTGCCAGCAGTTTGACAGGGGGAAAAGAGACCCAGTACTTC
V gene: TRBV7-9
clone size: few
D gene: TRBD1
J gene: TRBJ2-5

CDR3 protein: CASSTRDPPDTQYF
CDR3 DNA: TGCGCCAGCAGCACCCGGGACCCCCCAGATACGCAGTATTTT
V gene: TRBV5-1
clone size: .
D gene: .
J gene: TRBJ2-3

CDR3 protein: CASSQLSQETQYF
CDR3 DNA: TGTGCCAGCAGCCAACTAAGCCAAGAGACCCAGTACTTC
V gene: TRBV3-1
clone size: few
D gene: .
J gene: TRBJ2-5

CDR3 protein: CTVQETYEQYF
CDR3 DNA: TGCACTGTACAGGAAACCTACGAGCAGTACTTC
V gene: TRBV20-1
clone size: .
D gene: .
J gene: TRBJ2-7

CDR3 protein: CASSPGGRNRYAYF
CDR3 DNA: TGTGCCAGCAGTCCGGGAGGTCGAAACAGATACGCGTATTTT
V gene: TRBV12-3/TRBV12-4
clone size: .
D gene: TRBD2
J gene: TRBJ2-3

CDR3 protein: CASSGGQGGNTEAFF
CDR3 DNA: TGCGCCAGCAGCGGAGGACAGGGGGGAAACACTGAAGCTTTCTTT
V gene: TRBV5-1
clone size: .
D gene: TRBD1
J gene: TRBJ1-1

CDR3 protein: CASSSDLSGGAHEQFF
CDR3 DNA: TGTGCCAGCAGCTCCGACTTAAGCGGGGGGGCACATGAGCAGTTCTTC
V gene: TRBV2
clone size: .
D gene: TRBD2
J gene: TRBJ2-1

CDR3 protein: CSGETGYGYTF
CDR3 DNA: TGCAGCGGTGAAACGGGCTATGGCTACACCTTC
V gene: TRBV29-1
clone size: .
D gene: .
J gene: TRBJ1-2

CDR3 protein: CASSGRGTGELFF
CDR3 DNA: TGTGCCAGCAGTGGGCGGGGTACCGGGGAGCTGTTTTTT
V gene: TRBV28
clone size: many
D gene: .
J gene: TRBJ2-2

CDR3 protein: CASSAGLGDYEQYF
CDR3 DNA: TGCGCCAGCAGTGCGGGACTGGGAGACTACGAGCAGTACTTC
V gene: TRBV10-2
clone size: few
D gene: .
J gene: TRBJ2-7

CDR3 protein: CASRQGAGNTEAFF
CDR3 DNA: TGTGCCAGCAGACAGGGGGCAGGGAACACTGAAGCTTTCTTT
V gene: TRBV6-5
clone size: few
D gene: TRBD1
J gene: TRBJ1-1

CDR3 protein: CSVTPPGQGARNIQYF
CDR3 DNA: TGCAGTGTCACACCTCCGGGACAGGGGGCTAGGAACATTCAGTACTTC
V gene: TRBV20-1
clone size: few
D gene: TRBD1
J gene: TRBJ2-4

CDR3 protein: CASMVGQLSAGELFF
CDR3 DNA: TGTGCCAGCATGGTGGGGCAATTATCCGCCGGGGAGCTGTTTTTT
V gene: TRBV6-2/TRBV6-3
clone size: .
D gene: .
J gene: TRBJ2-2

CDR3 protein: CATGTGVEGDTQYF
CDR3 DNA: TGCGCCACTGGAACAGGGGTTGAGGGAGATACGCAGTATTTT
V gene: TRBV5-1
clone size: .
D gene: TRBD1
J gene: TRBJ2-3

CDR3 protein: CASNWSGSLGEQYF
CDR3 DNA: TGTGCCAGCAACTGGTCAGGTTCTTTGGGAGAGCAGTACTTC
V gene: TRBV6-1
clone size: .
D gene: .
J gene: TRBJ2-4

CDR3 protein: CASSQRLEAQETQYF
CDR3 DNA: TGTGCCAGCAGTCAACGACTAGAGGCCCAAGAGACCCAGTACTTC
V gene: TRBV27
clone size: .
D gene: .
J gene: TRBJ2-5

CDR3 protein: CASRPRGAYEQYF
CDR3 DNA: TGTGCCAGCAGACCCAGGGGAGCCTACGAGCAGTACTTC
V gene: TRBV3-1
clone size: .
D gene: .
J gene: TRBJ2-7

CDR3 protein: CSARVPPPGKEKLFF
CDR3 DNA: TGCAGTGCTAGAGTCCCCCCCCCAGGGAAAGAAAAACTGTTTTTT
V gene: TRBV20-1
clone size: .
D gene: .
J gene: TRBJ1-4